One sample yielded the 27 T cell receptor beta chains listed below, sequenced in a study of OX40 agonist ivuxolimab in advanced cancers. Clones were sequenced by immunoSEQ multiplex PCR, and TCRdb holds only the in-frame ones, with some missing. Found here are about 41,000 clones, about 81% of them singletons; the top ten hold roughly 2.5%. Sequenced material: CD4+ or CD8+ T cells sorted from blood, taken in a trial of the OX40 agonist ivuxolimab. Receptors originate from an adult with an advanced solid tumor such as melanoma, head and neck, liver or kidney cancer.

The chain's CDR3 is CASSFPDFYEQYF. The CDR3 DNA reads as TGCGCCAGCAGCTTCCCAGATTTCTACGAGCAGTACTTC. V is TRBV5-1 and J is TRBJ2-7, with D hard to call. Trimming pared 2 bases from V and 3 bases from J, leaving 9 bases between. In germline, CDR1 is SGHRS, CDR2 YFSETQ. This CDR3 region has 13 residues.

The chain has TRBV7-2 and TRBJ2-1, with 10 bases aligning to TRBD2. V shed 3 bases and J 9 bases; nucleotides not matched to a gene: 2. The germline gives CDR1 SGHTA, CDR2 FQGNSA. The CDR3 has 13 amino acids. The DNA for the CDR3 is TGTGCCAGCAGCTTTCAGCGGGAGGGTGAGCAGTTCTTC. This translates into CASSFQREGEQFF.

The chain carries TRBV7-2 and TRBJ2-1, with 8 bases identical to TRBD2. J lost 9 bases, V lost 5 bases, and 15 bases had no gene match. The CDR3 totals 16 residues. Germline loops: CDR1 SGHTA, CDR2 FQGNSA. The CDR3 loop is CASSPPGLAGSSEQFF. CDR3 sequence (DNA): TGTGCCAGCAGCCCGCCAGGTCTAGCGGGCTCGAGTGAGCAGTTCTTC.

This chain uses TRBV6-1 with TRBJ1-2; possibly TRBD1 for D (6 bases). Germline V gene data show CDR1 as MNHNS and CDR2 as SASEGT. CDR3 length equals 14 residues. V lost 8 bases to trimming and J lost 3 bases, with 16 bases between them. In DNA, the CDR3 is TGTGCCAGCCTAGGGGGTACAGGACACTATGGCTACACCTTC. Translating it yields CASLGGTGHYGYTF.

This clone was found once. The V call is TRBV6-1, the J call TRBJ2-7; perhaps TRBD1 as D (5 bases). The CDR3 sequence is 16 residues long. CDR1 MNHNS and CDR2 SASEGT come from the germline V gene. V was clipped by 1 base and J by 3 bases, with 16 bases between them. The CDR3 nucleotides are TGTGCCAGCAGTGAAGAACGTGGCCAGGGCTACTACGAGCAGTACGTC. Translating it yields CASSEERGQGYYEQYV.

V usage is TRBV11-2 and J usage is TRBJ1-1, with TRBD1 identical over 7 bases. Unmatched junction bases numbered 5, after V lost 4 bases and J lost 0 bases. The CDR3 covers 15 residues. CDR1 and CDR2 (germline): SGHAT, FQNNGV. CDR3 protein: CASSSKGQLNTEAFF. As DNA, the CDR3 is TGTGCCAGCAGCTCCAAGGGACAGCTGAACACTGAAGCTTTCTTT.

The chain links TRBV23-1 to TRBJ2-7; 10 bases agree with TRBD1. TRBV23-1 carries the ORF label, with uncertain function. This CDR3 has 19 residues. Germline trimming cut 4 bases from V and 6 bases from J; bases unmatched to any gene: 21. In nucleotides, the CDR3 is TGCGCCAGCAGTCGCCCCATTGCCGGGACAGGGGCTCCCCATGGCGAGCAGTACGTC. This translates into CASSRPIAGTGAPHGEQYV.

The chain recombines TRBV4-2 with TRBJ2-3, with 7 bases fitting TRBD2. This CDR3 region has 17 residues. Germline CDR1 and CDR2: LGHNA and YNFKEQ. Trimming removed 4 bases from V and 5 bases from J; junction bases left unmatched: 15. The CDR3 DNA follows: TGTGCCAGCAGCCCCGAACGGGGCGGGAGAGCCATAGATACGCAGTATTTT. Its protein product is CASSPERGGRAIDTQYF.

The rearrangement joins TRBV11-2 to TRBJ2-7; 7 bases line up with TRBD1. Trimming cost V 4 bases and J 6 bases; bases outside gene matches: 12. Germline assignment: CDR1 SGHAT and CDR2 FQNNGV. This CDR3 contains 15 residues. The CDR3 region is CASSSIRQGSGEQYF. In DNA, the CDR3 is TGTGCCAGCAGCTCCATAAGACAGGGCTCGGGCGAGCAGTACTTC. Drawing the rest from reference TRBV11-2 and TRBJ2-7, the complete variable domain is EAGVAQSPRYKIIEKRQSVAFWCNPISGHATLYWYQQILGQGPKLLIQFQNNGVVDDSQLPKDRFSAERLKGVDSTLKIQPAKLEDSAVYLCASSSIRQGSGEQYFGPGTRLTVT.

The rearrangement joins TRBV19 to TRBJ1-4, with D maybe TRBD1 (5 bases). The germline gives CDR1 LNHDA, CDR2 SQIVND (reference sequence). V shed 8 bases and J shed 0 bases, with 13 bases lying between them. The CDR3 has 15 residues. DNA of the CDR3: TGTGCCAGTCAGGGAAGTAGTGCAACTAATGAAAAACTGTTTTTT. It translates to CASQGSSATNEKLFF. The full variable domain, its missing parts supplied by reference TRBV19 and TRBJ1-4, is DGGITQSPKYLFRKEGQNVTLSCEQNLNHDAMYWYRQDPGQGLRLIYYSQIVNDFQKGDIAEGYSVSREKKESFPLTVTSAQKNPTAFYLCASQGSSATNEKLFFGSGTQLSVL.

V and J are TRBV6-1 and TRBJ1-1; TRBD1 might be the D (6 bases). Trimming pared 6 bases from V and 1 base from J, leaving 9 bases between. The CDR3 totals 13 residues. Per germline, CDR1 MNHNS and CDR2 SASEGT. In DNA, the CDR3 is TGTGCCAGCAGGGAGACAGGGAACACTGAAGCTTTCTTT. This encodes CASRETGNTEAFF.

J is TRBJ2-1 and V is TRBV5-4; 7 nucleotides agree with TRBD1. The CDR3 length is 14 residues. J gave up 4 bases and V 3 bases, and 4 bases lay outside the gene matches. CDR1 is SGHNT, CDR2 YYREEE, per germline (reference sequence). CDR3 sequence reads: CASSWGQPYNEQFF. The CDR3 coding sequence is TGTGCCAGCAGCTGGGGACAGCCTTACAATGAGCAGTTCTTC.

The chain recombines TRBV5-1 with TRBJ1-1, with D tentatively TRBD1 (6 bases). In germline, CDR1 is SGHRS, CDR2 YFSETQ. Trimming took 4 bases from V and 4 from J, leaving 14 bases between them. The CDR3 totals 14 residues. The CDR3 region is CASSPRGRSTEAFF. The CDR3, as DNA: TGCGCCAGCAGCCCCCGGGGGCGAAGCACTGAAGCTTTCTTT.

V is TRBV20-1 and J is TRBJ2-7, with D unresolved. This CDR3 comprises 11 residues. V was pared by 6 bases and J by 4 bases, with 10 bases between. The germline V gene encodes CDR1 DFQATT and CDR2 SNEGSKA (reference sequence). CDR3 nucleotide sequence: TGCAGTGCAGCACAGCTATACGAGCAGTACTTC. Translation gives CSAAQLYEQYF.

V usage is TRBV19 and J usage is TRBJ2-2; D tentatively fits TRBD1 or TRBD2 (5 bases each). Trimming removed 7 bases from V and 8 bases from J, with 23 bases in between. CDR1 is LNHDA and CDR2 is SQIVND in the germline V gene (reference sequence). The CDR3 is made up of 16 amino acids. For the CDR3, the DNA is TGTGCCAGTACCAAAGGCCGGGACGCCGGACGGGGGGAGCTGTTTTTT. Translated, it gives CASTKGRDAGRGELFF.

The chain joins TRBV14 to TRBJ2-1; D is perhaps TRBD1 (6 bases). Trimming took 4 bases from V and 9 from J, leaving 13 bases between them. Germline V gene lookup returns CDR1 SGHDN and CDR2 FVKESK. The CDR3 has 13 amino acids. CDR3 sequence reads: CASSPRPRGEQFF. As DNA, the CDR3 is TGTGCCAGCAGCCCTCGCCCCAGGGGTGAGCAGTTCTTC.

This clone was picked up one time. The gene calls are TRBV5-1 and TRBJ2-3; a weak D match, TRBD1 (5 bases). CDR3 length: 13 amino acids. V was pared by 2 bases and J by 3 bases, with 7 bases between. CDR1 and CDR2 (germline): SGHRS, YFSETQ. The DNA of the CDR3 is TGCGCCAGCAGCTTTTCAGGGACAGATACGCAGTATTTT. This gives the protein CASSFSGTDTQYF.

J is TRBJ2-3 and V is TRBV12-1. TRBV12-1 is given as a pseudogene. The CDR3 consists of 9 residues. The CDR3 reads CASRNTQYF. In nucleotides, the CDR3 is TGTGCCAGCAGAAATACGCAGTATTTT.

The rearrangement links TRBV9 to TRBJ2-2; 13 nucleotides align to TRBD2. Germline V gives CDR1 SGDLS, CDR2 YYNGEE. This CDR3 has 17 residues. V was pared by 7 bases and J by 3 bases, with 9 bases of the junction left unmatched. DNA for the CDR3: TGTGCCAGCGGACTAGCGGGAGATATGTCGGACACCGGGGAGCTGTTTTTT. Its protein product is CASGLAGDMSDTGELFF.

The V and J genes are TRBV29-1 and TRBJ2-7; D is perhaps TRBD1 or TRBD2 (5 bases each). Germline assignment: CDR1 SQVTM and CDR2 ANQGSEA. Deletions cut 4 bases from V and 5 bases from J, with 15 bases between. This CDR3 spans 13 amino acids. CDR3 sequence reads: CSVGGKARDEQYF. DNA of the CDR3: TGCAGCGTTGGGGGGAAGGCGAGAGACGAGCAGTACTTC.

V is TRBV11-3 and J is TRBJ2-3; D uncertain. Trimming removed 2 bases from V and 6 bases from J, with 3 bases in between. Germline lookup yields CDR1 SGHNT and CDR2 YENEEA. The CDR3 length is 11 residues. CDR3 loop: CASSLRDTQYF. The CDR3 DNA follows: TGTGCCAGCAGCTTACGCGATACGCAGTATTTT.

This clone came up once. The rearrangement uses TRBV5-6 and TRBJ1-1; 7 nucleotides agree with TRBD1. This CDR3 has 15 residues. The junction had 8 bases not matched to a gene; V was cut back by 2 bases and J by 4 bases. Germline V lookup: CDR1 SGHDT, CDR2 YYEEEE. CDR3 region: CASSLYRGGGTEAFF. Here the CDR3 DNA reads TGTGCCAGCAGCTTATACAGGGGAGGGGGCACTGAAGCTTTCTTT.

This sequence joins TRBV5-1 and TRBJ1-4, with D unclear. The CDR3 is 14 residues long. The V gene lost 0 bases and the J gene lost 4 bases, with 7 bases spanning the gap. CDR1 is SGHRS and CDR2 is YFSETQ in the germline V gene. CDR3 sequence: CASSLAGFNEKLFF. CDR3 bases: TGCGCCAGCAGCTTGGCGGGGTTTAATGAAAAACTGTTTTTT.

The V gene is TRBV7-9, the J gene TRBJ2-7; no definite D call. This CDR3 region has 14 residues. The germline gives CDR1 SEHNR, CDR2 FQNEAQ (reference sequence). V lost 3 bases, J lost 1 base, and 10 bases lay in between. CDR3 residues: CASSLIAGSYEQYF. The CDR3, as DNA: TGTGCCAGCAGCTTGATCGCCGGATCCTACGAGCAGTACTTC.

The CDR3 DNA sequence: TGCGCCAGCAGTACCATTCCGGGACAGGGGTCCACCCTCCACTTT. Protein sequence: CASSTIPGQGSTLHF. The chain combines TRBV5-1 with TRBJ1-6, with TRBD1 matching 10 bases. V was pared by 5 bases and J by 14 bases, with 13 bases of the junction left unmatched. Looked up from germline, CDR1 is SGHRS and CDR2 is YFSETQ. CDR3 length equals 15 residues.

V and J are TRBV30 and TRBJ2-4; D possibly corresponds to TRBD2 (5 bases). The CDR3 runs to 15 residues. Germline V gives CDR1 GTSNPN, CDR2 SVGIG (reference sequence). The CDR3 sequence: CAVEVGSVAKNIQYF. CDR3 DNA sequence: TGTGCGGTGGAGGTCGGATCCGTGGCCAAAAACATTCAGTACTTC.

This sequence joins TRBV7-9 and TRBJ2-7, with 7 bases fitting TRBD2. The J segment lost 2 bases and the V segment lost 5 bases, leaving 9 bases of the junction unmatched. The CDR3 is 15 amino acids. Germline-derived CDR1 and CDR2 are SEHNR and FQNEAQ (reference sequence). CDR3 sequence (DNA): TGTGCCAGCAGCGCCCCCGGGGGGTCCCCCTACGAGCAGTACTTC. Translated, it gives CASSAPGGSPYEQYF. Complete variable domain (other parts from reference TRBV7-9 and TRBJ2-7): DTGVSQNPRHKITKRGQNVTFRCDPISEHNRLYWYRQTLGQGPEFLTYFQNEAQLEKSRLLSDRFSAERPKGSFSTLEIQRTEQGDSAMYLCASSAPGGSPYEQYFGPGTRLTVT.